The table lists the clone carrying this T cell receptor (beta chain) with a few counts. The sample belongs to a study of blood T cell repertoires in COVID-19. The wider study: From the United States, Italy and Spain came samples of acute and convalescent COVID-19.

The germline V gene encodes CDR1 SGHTA and CDR2 FQGNSA. V shed 2 bases, J shed 2 bases, and the junction held 3 bases outside the gene matches. CDR3 length equals 16 residues. Sequencing was performed with immunoSEQ multiplex PCR; in TCRdb, only in-frame clones are kept and a portion is missing. The sample gives 150,000 to 200,000 clones, roughly 89% of which show up once; approximately 1.4% is in the top ten. The rearrangement links TRBV7-2 to TRBJ2-7, with TRBD2 matching over 13 bases. The sequence was collected from a woman between 50 and 59 years old with acute or convalescent COVID-19. The sequenced material came from peripheral blood. CDR3 DNA: TGTGCCAGCAGCTTACTCGGACTAGCGGGAGCCTACGAGCAGTACTTC. Its protein product is CASSLLGLAGAYEQYF.